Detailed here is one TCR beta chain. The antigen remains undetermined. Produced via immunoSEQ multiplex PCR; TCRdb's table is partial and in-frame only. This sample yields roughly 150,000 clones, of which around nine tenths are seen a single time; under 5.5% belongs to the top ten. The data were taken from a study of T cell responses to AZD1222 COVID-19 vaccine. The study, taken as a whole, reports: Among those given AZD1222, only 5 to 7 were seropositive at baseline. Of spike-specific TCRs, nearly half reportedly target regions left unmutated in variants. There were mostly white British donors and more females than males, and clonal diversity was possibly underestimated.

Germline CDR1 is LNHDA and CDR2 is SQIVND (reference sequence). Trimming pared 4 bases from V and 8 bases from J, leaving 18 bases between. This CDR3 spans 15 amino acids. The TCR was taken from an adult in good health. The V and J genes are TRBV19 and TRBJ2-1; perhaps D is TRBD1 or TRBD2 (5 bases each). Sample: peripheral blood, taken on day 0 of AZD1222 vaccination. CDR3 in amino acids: CASSTRDGGPDEQFF. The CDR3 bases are TGTGCCAGTAGTACCCGGGACGGAGGTCCAGATGAGCAGTTCTTC.